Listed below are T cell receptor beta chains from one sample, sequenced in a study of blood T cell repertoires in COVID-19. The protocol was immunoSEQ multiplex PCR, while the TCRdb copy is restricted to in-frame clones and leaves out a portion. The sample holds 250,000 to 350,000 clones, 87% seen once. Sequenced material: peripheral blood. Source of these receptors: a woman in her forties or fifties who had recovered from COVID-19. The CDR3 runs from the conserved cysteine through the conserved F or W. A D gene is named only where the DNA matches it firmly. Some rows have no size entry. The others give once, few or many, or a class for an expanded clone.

CDR3 protein: CASKLGTGRSYEQYF
CDR3 DNA: TGTGCCAGCAAACTCGGGACAGGGAGATCCTACGAGCAGTACTTC
clone size: NA
J gene: TRBJ2-7
CDR3 length: 15
D gene: TRBD1
V gene: TRBV6-5

CDR3 protein: CASSPPRGEQIFPNYGYTF
CDR3 DNA: TGTGCCAGCAGTCCCCCGCGGGGGGAACAGATCTTCCCGAACTATGGCTACACCTTC
clone size: NA
J gene: TRBJ1-2
CDR3 length: 19
D gene: NA
V gene: TRBV6-2/TRBV6-3

CDR3 protein: CAIGEIAKNIQYF
CDR3 DNA: TGTGCCATCGGAGAGATAGCCAAAAACATTCAGTACTTC
clone size: NA
J gene: TRBJ2-4
CDR3 length: 13
D gene: NA
V gene: TRBV28

CDR3 protein: CSASKRGQAFF
CDR3 DNA: TGCAGTGCTAGTAAAAGGGGGCAGGCTTTCTTT
clone size: few
J gene: TRBJ1-1
CDR3 length: 11
D gene: TRBD1
V gene: TRBV20-1

CDR3 protein: CASSPFGGATNEKLFF
CDR3 DNA: TGTGCCAGCTCACCCTTTGGGGGCGCAACTAATGAAAAACTGTTTTTT
clone size: NA
J gene: TRBJ1-4
CDR3 length: 16
D gene: NA
V gene: TRBV18

CDR3 protein: CASSFLSTQGSKAFF
CDR3 DNA: TGTGCCAGCAGTTTCCTTTCTACCCAGGGTTCTAAAGCTTTCTTT
clone size: NA
J gene: TRBJ1-1
CDR3 length: 15
D gene: NA
V gene: TRBV28

CDR3 protein: CASSLGVASETQYF
CDR3 DNA: TGCGCCAGCAGCTTGGGAGTAGCTTCGGAGACCCAGTACTTC
clone size: once
J gene: TRBJ2-5
CDR3 length: 14
D gene: NA
V gene: TRBV5-1

CDR3 protein: CASSYRQGVAYDSYEQYF
CDR3 DNA: TGTGCCAGCAGCTATCGACAGGGGGTAGCCTATGATTCCTACGAGCAGTACTTC
clone size: NA
J gene: TRBJ2-7
CDR3 length: 18
D gene: TRBD1
V gene: TRBV7-2

CDR3 protein: CASSSRQGRETQYF
CDR3 DNA: TGTGCCAGCAGCTCCCGACAGGGGCGAGAGACCCAGTACTTC
clone size: NA
J gene: TRBJ2-5
CDR3 length: 14
D gene: TRBD1
V gene: TRBV7-6

CDR3 protein: CASSQETPGLGARGYTF
CDR3 DNA: TGCGCCAGCAGCCAAGAAACCCCGGGTTTAGGGGCGCGGGGCTACACCTTC
clone size: NA
J gene: TRBJ1-2
CDR3 length: 17
D gene: NA
V gene: TRBV4-3

CDR3 protein: CASTPPGAGANVLTF
CDR3 DNA: TGTGCCAGCACCCCACCAGGGGCTGGGGCCAACGTCCTGACTTTC
clone size: NA
J gene: TRBJ2-6
CDR3 length: 15
D gene: NA
V gene: TRBV7-9

CDR3 protein: CASSPPSGLEAFF
CDR3 DNA: TGTGCCAGCTCACCCCCTTCGGGACTTGAAGCTTTCTTT
clone size: NA
J gene: TRBJ1-1
CDR3 length: 13
D gene: NA
V gene: TRBV18

CDR3 protein: CASSQYTGGLDTQYF
CDR3 DNA: TGCGCCAGCAGCCAATATACAGGGGGTTTGGATACGCAGTATTTT
clone size: NA
J gene: TRBJ2-3
CDR3 length: 15
D gene: TRBD1
V gene: TRBV4-1

CDR3 protein: CASSRTVTTDTQYF
CDR3 DNA: TGCGCCAGCAGCCGGACAGTCACCACAGATACGCAGTATTTT
clone size: NA
J gene: TRBJ2-3
CDR3 length: 14
D gene: NA
V gene: TRBV4-1

CDR3 protein: CASSDFGTGTPYEQYF
CDR3 DNA: TGTGCCAGCAGTGACTTCGGGACAGGGACTCCCTACGAGCAGTACTTC
clone size: NA
J gene: TRBJ2-7
CDR3 length: 16
D gene: TRBD1
V gene: TRBV6-1

CDR3 protein: CASSSTGTGLYF
CDR3 DNA: TGTGCCAGCAGCTCGACCGGGACAGGTTTATACTTC
clone size: NA
J gene: TRBJ2-4
CDR3 length: 12
D gene: TRBD1
V gene: TRBV11-3

CDR3 protein: CASSVREGDYGYTF
CDR3 DNA: TGTGCCAGCAGCGTACGGGAGGGTGACTATGGCTACACCTTC
clone size: once
J gene: TRBJ1-2
CDR3 length: 14
D gene: NA
V gene: TRBV9

CDR3 protein: CASSEGDGMMNTEAFF
CDR3 DNA: TGTGCCAGCAGCGAGGGGGACGGCATGATGAACACTGAAGCTTTCTTT
clone size: NA
J gene: TRBJ1-1
CDR3 length: 16
D gene: NA
V gene: TRBV9

CDR3 protein: CASSPDRGLASYEQYF
CDR3 DNA: TGTGCCAGCAGTCCGGACAGGGGGCTAGCTTCCTACGAGCAGTACTTC
clone size: NA
J gene: TRBJ2-7
CDR3 length: 16
D gene: TRBD1
V gene: TRBV5-5

CDR3 protein: CASSLAGLLGDRAYEQYF
CDR3 DNA: TGTGCCAGCAGCTTAGCTGGTTTGTTAGGCGACAGAGCCTACGAGCAGTACTTC
clone size: NA
J gene: TRBJ2-7
CDR3 length: 18
D gene: NA
V gene: TRBV13

CDR3 protein: CASSHGTDQPQHF
CDR3 DNA: TGTGCCAGCAGCCACGGGACTGATCAGCCCCAGCATTTT
clone size: NA
J gene: TRBJ1-5
CDR3 length: 13
D gene: NA
V gene: TRBV2

CDR3 protein: CASSPRPVTGGPGYTF
CDR3 DNA: TGTGCCAGCAGCCCCCGCCCGGTGACAGGGGGACCAGGCTACACCTTC
clone size: NA
J gene: TRBJ1-2
CDR3 length: 16
D gene: TRBD1
V gene: TRBV7-2

CDR3 protein: CASSTGVNTGELFF
CDR3 DNA: TGTGCCAGTAGCACAGGAGTGAACACCGGGGAGCTGTTTTTT
clone size: once
J gene: TRBJ2-2
CDR3 length: 14
D gene: NA
V gene: TRBV19

CDR3 protein: CASSFSTGGHYEQYF
CDR3 DNA: TGTGCCAGCAGCTTTTCTACAGGGGGGCACTACGAGCAGTACTTC
clone size: NA
J gene: TRBJ2-7
CDR3 length: 15
D gene: TRBD1
V gene: TRBV7-2